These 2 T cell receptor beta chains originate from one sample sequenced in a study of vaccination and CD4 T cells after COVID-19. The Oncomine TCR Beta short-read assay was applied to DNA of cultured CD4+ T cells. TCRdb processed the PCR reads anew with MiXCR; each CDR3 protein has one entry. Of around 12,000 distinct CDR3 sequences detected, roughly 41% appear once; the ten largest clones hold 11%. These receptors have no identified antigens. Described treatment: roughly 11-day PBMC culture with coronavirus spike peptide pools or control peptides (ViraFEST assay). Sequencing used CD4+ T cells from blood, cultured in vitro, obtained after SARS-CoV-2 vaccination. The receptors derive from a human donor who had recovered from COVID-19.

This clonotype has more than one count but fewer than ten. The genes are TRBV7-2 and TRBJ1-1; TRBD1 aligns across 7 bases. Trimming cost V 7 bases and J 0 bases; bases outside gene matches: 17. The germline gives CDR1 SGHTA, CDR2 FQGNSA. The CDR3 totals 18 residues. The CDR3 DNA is TGTGCCAGCACCCCTCGGGACAGCTCCATCCTTATGAACACTGAAGCTTTCTTT. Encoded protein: CASTPRDSSILMNTEAFF. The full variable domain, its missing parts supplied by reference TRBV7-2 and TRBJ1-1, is GAGVSQSPSNKVTEKGKDVELRCDPISGHTALYWYRQSLGQGLEFLIYFQGNSAPDKSGLPSDRFSAERTGGSVSTLTIQRTQQEDSAVYLCASTPRDSSILMNTEAFFGQGTRLTVV.

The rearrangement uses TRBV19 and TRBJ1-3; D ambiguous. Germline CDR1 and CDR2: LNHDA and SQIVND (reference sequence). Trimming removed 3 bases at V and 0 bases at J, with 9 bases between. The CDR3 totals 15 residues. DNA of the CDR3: TGTGCCAGTAGTATTCCAGCCGGCTCTGGAAACACCATATATTTT. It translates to CASSIPAGSGNTIYF.